Following are 9 T cell receptor beta chains from one sample sequenced in a study of beta chain features in type 1 diabetes. No antigen has been assigned to these receptors. Sequencing targeted expressed TCRB transcripts, as all isolated RNA had been reverse transcribed. Repertoires were generated with immunoSEQ multiplex PCR, while TCRdb's copy carries only in-frame clones and drops some. The sample holds around 650,000 clones, under 15% seen once. Overall study results and limits: TCRB CDR3 length was moderately but significantly reduced in all four CD4+ subsets of Type 1 diabetes patients.

The sample consisted of naive CD4+ T cells from blood. The receptors were sampled from a man aged 25 to 40 with type 1 diabetes.

This clone was picked up a small number of times. Sequence at one end of the junction differs from germline and may be a read error. V is TRBV6-6 and J is TRBJ2-5, with D unclear. There are 13 residues in the CDR3. In germline, CDR1 is MNHNY, CDR2 SVGAGI (reference sequence). CDR3: CASTYEGLKTQYF. CDR3 in DNA: TGTGCCAGCACTTACGAAGGGTTGAAGACCCAGTACTTC.

The rearrangement uses TRBV5-4 and TRBJ2-3, with 12 bases fitting TRBD2. Germline V gene data show CDR1 as SGHNT and CDR2 as YYREEE (reference sequence). V gave up 4 bases and J gave up 1 base; unmatched junction bases: 4. There are 16 residues in the CDR3. This CDR3 reads CASSRGLAGRTDTQYF. In nucleotides, the CDR3 is TGTGCCAGCAGCAGGGGACTAGCGGGCCGCACAGATACGCAGTATTTT.

This clone was seen more than once but under ten times. DNA of the CDR3: TGTGCCAGCAGCGCCTCGGGGGCGAAGGAGACCCAGTACTTC. This encodes CASSASGAKETQYF. The chain carries TRBV9 and TRBJ2-5; D possibly uses TRBD1 or TRBD2 (6 bases each). This CDR3 has 14 amino acids. Trimming took off 3 bases at V and 5 bases at J, with 14 bases between the two ends. Germline CDR1 SGDLS, CDR2 YYNGEE. The full variable domain, with the rest looked up from reference TRBV9 and TRBJ2-5, is DSGVTQTPKHLITATGQRVTLRCSPRSGDLSVYWYQQSLDQGLQFLIQYYNGEERAKGNILERFSAQQFPDLHSELNLSSLELGDSALYFCASSASGAKETQYFGPGTRLLVL.

The chain employs TRBV27 and TRBJ1-6; unclear D gene. This CDR3 region has 15 residues. The germline V gene encodes CDR1 MNHEY and CDR2 SMNVEV (reference sequence). V lost 4 bases and J 8 bases, leaving 15 bases between the germline ends. The CDR3 here is CASSSGREGYSPLHF. CDR3 bases: TGTGCCAGCAGTTCAGGTCGGGAGGGTTATTCACCCCTCCACTTT.

This clone was recorded a few times. The chain combines TRBV21-1 with TRBJ2-5; the DNA was not compared with TRBD1, the D call given in the table. TRBV21-1 is a pseudogene. The length of the CDR3 is 15 residues. Written as DNA, the CDR3 is TGTGCCAGCAGCGAAGAGGGGCGACCTCAAGAGACCCAGTACTTC. Its protein is CASSEEGRPQETQYF.

V gene TRBV7-8 combines with J gene TRBJ2-5; D might be TRBD1 (6 bases). CDR1 is SGHVS, CDR2 FQNEAQ, per germline. Trimming took off 1 base at V and 1 base at J, with 10 bases between the two ends. The CDR3 is 15 residues long. CDR3 amino acids: CASSLGTAAQETQYF. Written as DNA, the CDR3 is TGTGCCAGCAGCTTAGGGACAGCCGCCCAAGAGACCCAGTACTTC.

The chain employs TRBV30 and TRBJ2-5; D ambiguous. This CDR3 is built from 12 residues. The germline V and J ends were trimmed by 0 bases and 11 bases, with 13 bases remaining between them. Germline assignment: CDR1 GTSNPN and CDR2 SVGIG (reference sequence). The chain's CDR3 is CAWSVVGYFQYF. CDR3 DNA sequence: TGTGCCTGGAGTGTAGTGGGGTATTTTCAGTACTTC.

This clone turned up a few times. The chain links TRBV6-1 to TRBJ1-6, with no clear D. Germline V gene sequence: CDR1 MNHNS, CDR2 SASEGT. Trimming cost V 6 bases and J 12 bases, with 9 bases left between them. The CDR3 runs to 11 residues. CDR3 sequence: CASRGLVPLHF. The CDR3 DNA reads as TGTGCCAGCAGAGGGTTAGTACCCCTCCACTTT.

This clone was recorded a few times. The chain has TRBV5-6 and TRBJ1-2; the D is unclear. The CDR3 is made up of 16 amino acids. Germline CDR1 and CDR2: SGHDT and YYEEEE. V lost 0 bases and J 0 bases, leaving 12 bases between the germline ends. The CDR3 is CASSLGSGPANYGYTF. Written as DNA, the CDR3 is TGTGCCAGCAGCTTGGGTTCCGGGCCAGCTAACTATGGCTACACCTTC.